This T cell receptor beta chain was obtained from a study of cytomegalovirus exposure and HLA in healthy donors. Note on this clone: Its antigen is not known.

Some clones are missing from TCRdb's copy, which holds only in-frame ones; the method was immunoSEQ multiplex PCR. The data show hundreds of thousands of clones, more than 75% seen once. V was pared by 5 bases and J by 1 base, with 6 bases of the junction left unmatched. The CDR3 is 17 amino acids. Germline loops: CDR1 MNHEY, CDR2 SMNVEV (reference sequence). Findings of the study overall: Rarity characterized most TCR sequences, yet some public TCRs appeared in many donors. Specificity of a few CMV-associated chains for CMV antigens was verified in vitro.

Sample: PBMCs. The chain recombines TRBV27 with TRBJ2-3; 13 nucleotides line up with TRBD2. This receptor was identified in a woman aged 18-29 years in good health and CMV-seropositive. CDR3 DNA: TGTGCCAGCAGTCGAACTGGACTAGCGGGAGGCACAGATACGCAGTATTTT. Its translation: CASSRTGLAGGTDTQYF.